The 2 T cell receptor beta chains below come from one sample, sequenced in a study of blood T cells in healthy people across ages. Together with a sample-barcoded 5' primer, a J-beta primer mix was included in a second PCR lasting about 7 to 11 cycles. A single record per CDR3 protein comes from TCRdb applying MiXCR to the 5' RACE reads. Among about 970,000 distinct CDR3 sequences listed, roughly 51% were seen once. The specimen was blood. These receptors all stem from a woman aged 60-75 years in good health.

This clonotype was recorded at least ten times. The chain employs TRBV29-1 and TRBJ2-7; D remains unclear. CDR1 SQVTM and CDR2 ANQGSEA come from the germline V gene. V was cut by 3 bases and J by 0 bases, with 6 bases left in between. The CDR3 runs 12 residues. The CDR3, as DNA: TGCAGCGTTGAGGCGGACTCCTACGAGCAGTACTTC. Translating it yields CSVEADSYEQYF.

The table lists this clonotype with a few counts. The gene calls are TRBV6-2 or TRBV6-3 and TRBJ2-5; no firm D call. V gave up 6 bases and J gave up 7 bases, with 15 bases separating them. Looked up from germline, CDR1 is MNHEY and CDR2 is SVGEGT. CDR3 size: 13 residues. CDR3 sequence (DNA): TGTGCCAGCAGAAAAAGTTCCTGGGGGACCCAGTACTTC. It yields the protein CASRKSSWGTQYF.